This T cell receptor beta chain was profiled in a study of T cell repertoires in cytomegalovirus infection. V was trimmed by 0 bases and J by 9 bases, leaving 7 bases between them. The CDR3 is made up of 13 amino acids. The germline CDR1 and CDR2 sequences are SGHRS and YFSETQ. TCRdb reanalysed the reads using MiXCR and keeps one entry per CDR3 protein. The sample holds approximately 500,000 distinct CDR3 sequences; about 15% are singletons and the top ten take more than 20%. Material: CD8+ T cells from PBMCs. The sequence derives from a human donor in good health (CMV status not recorded). Some clones in this sample may be carry-over from other donors' samples. The chain recombines TRBV5-1 with TRBJ1-6, with no clear D. The CDR3 region has the DNA TGCGCCAGCAGCTTGGAGAAGTCTTCACCCCTCCACTTT. Residues: CASSLEKSSPLHF. The full variable domain, with the rest looked up from reference TRBV5-1 and TRBJ1-6, is KAGVTQTPRYLIKTRGQQVTLSCSPISGHRSVSWYQQTPGQGLQFLFEYFSETQRNKGNFPGRFSGRQFSNSRSEMNVSTLELGDSALYLCASSLEKSSPLHFGNGTRLTVT.